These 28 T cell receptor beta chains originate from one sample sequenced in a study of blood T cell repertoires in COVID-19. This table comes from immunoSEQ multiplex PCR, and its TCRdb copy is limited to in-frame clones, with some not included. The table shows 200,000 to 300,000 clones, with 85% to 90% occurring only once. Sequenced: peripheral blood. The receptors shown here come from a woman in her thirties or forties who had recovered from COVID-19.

CDR3 sequence reads: CASTTGTQRTGELFF. CDR3 nucleotides: TGTGCCAGCACCACCGGGACTCAGAGAACCGGGGAGCTGTTTTTT. The rearrangement links TRBV6-6 to TRBJ2-2, with D possibly being TRBD2 (6 bases). Germline values: CDR1 MNHNY, CDR2 SVGAGI (reference sequence). This CDR3 is built from 15 residues. The V and J ends lost 7 bases and 5 bases respectively, with 17 bases between them.

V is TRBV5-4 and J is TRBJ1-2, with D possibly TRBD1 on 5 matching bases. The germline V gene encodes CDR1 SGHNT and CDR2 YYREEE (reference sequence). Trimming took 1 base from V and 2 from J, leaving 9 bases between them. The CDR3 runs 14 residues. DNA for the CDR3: TGTGCCAGCAGCTTGCGGGCAGGGAACTATGGCTACACCTTC. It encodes CASSLRAGNYGYTF.

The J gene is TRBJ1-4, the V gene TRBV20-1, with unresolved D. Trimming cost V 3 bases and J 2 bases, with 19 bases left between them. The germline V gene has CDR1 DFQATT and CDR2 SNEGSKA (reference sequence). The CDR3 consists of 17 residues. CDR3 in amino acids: CSASELSPGVTNEKLFF. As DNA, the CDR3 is TGCAGTGCTAGTGAACTCTCCCCGGGAGTGACTAATGAAAAACTGTTTTTT.

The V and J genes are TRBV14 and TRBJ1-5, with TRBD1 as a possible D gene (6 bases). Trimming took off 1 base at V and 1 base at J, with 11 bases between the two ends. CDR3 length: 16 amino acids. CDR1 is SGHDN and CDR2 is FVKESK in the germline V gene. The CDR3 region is CASSQVRGGSNQPQHF. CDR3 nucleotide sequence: TGTGCCAGCAGCCAAGTTAGGGGGGGAAGCAATCAGCCCCAGCATTTT.

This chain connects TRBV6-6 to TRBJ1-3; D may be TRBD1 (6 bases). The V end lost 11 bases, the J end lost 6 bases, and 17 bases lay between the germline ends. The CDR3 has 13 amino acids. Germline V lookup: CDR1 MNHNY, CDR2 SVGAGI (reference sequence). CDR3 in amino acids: CAARTVGENTIYF. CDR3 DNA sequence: TGTGCCGCTAGGACAGTAGGTGAAAACACCATATATTTT.

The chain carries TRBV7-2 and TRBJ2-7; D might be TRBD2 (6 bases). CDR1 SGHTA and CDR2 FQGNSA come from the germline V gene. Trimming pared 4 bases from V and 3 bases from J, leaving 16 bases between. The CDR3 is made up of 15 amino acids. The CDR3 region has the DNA TGTGCCAGCAGCTCGGGAGTGACGGCTGGCTACGAGCAGTACTTC. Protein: CASSSGVTAGYEQYF. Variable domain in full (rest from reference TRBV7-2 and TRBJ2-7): GAGVSQSPSNKVTEKGKDVELRCDPISGHTALYWYRQSLGQGLEFLIYFQGNSAPDKSGLPSDRFSAERTGGSVSTLTIQRTQQEDSAVYLCASSSGVTAGYEQYFGPGTRLTVT.

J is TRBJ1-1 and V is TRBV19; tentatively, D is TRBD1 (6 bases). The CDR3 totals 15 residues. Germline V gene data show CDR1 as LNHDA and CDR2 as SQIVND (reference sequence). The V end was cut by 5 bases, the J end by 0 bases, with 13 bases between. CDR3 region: CASSLTGIMNTEAFF. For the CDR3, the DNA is TGTGCCAGTAGTTTAACAGGGATAATGAACACTGAAGCTTTCTTT.

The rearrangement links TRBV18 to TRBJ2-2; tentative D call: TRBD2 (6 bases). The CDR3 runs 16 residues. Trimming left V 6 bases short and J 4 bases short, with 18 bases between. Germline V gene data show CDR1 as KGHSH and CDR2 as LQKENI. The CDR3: CASSPGRQGGTGELFF. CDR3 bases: TGTGCCAGCTCGCCGGGTCGGCAGGGAGGCACCGGGGAGCTGTTTTTT.

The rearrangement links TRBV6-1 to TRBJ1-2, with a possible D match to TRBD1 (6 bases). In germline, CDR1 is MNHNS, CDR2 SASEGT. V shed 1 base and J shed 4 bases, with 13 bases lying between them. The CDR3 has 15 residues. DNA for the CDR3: TGTGCCAGCAGTGAAGGTTGGGGGCAGGCCTATGGCTACACCTTC. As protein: CASSEGWGQAYGYTF.

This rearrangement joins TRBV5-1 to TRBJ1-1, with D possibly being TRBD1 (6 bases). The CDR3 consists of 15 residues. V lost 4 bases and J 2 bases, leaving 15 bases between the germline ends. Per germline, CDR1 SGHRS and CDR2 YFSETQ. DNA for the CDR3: TGCGCCAGCAGCCCACACAGGGAGTCTAACACTGAAGCTTTCTTT. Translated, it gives CASSPHRESNTEAFF.

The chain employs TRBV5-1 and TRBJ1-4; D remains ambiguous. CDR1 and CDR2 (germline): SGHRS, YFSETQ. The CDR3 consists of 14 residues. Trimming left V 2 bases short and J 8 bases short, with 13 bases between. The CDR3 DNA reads TGCGCCAGCAGCTTACCCCGGGAGGGCGAAAAACTGTTTTTT. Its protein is CASSLPREGEKLFF.

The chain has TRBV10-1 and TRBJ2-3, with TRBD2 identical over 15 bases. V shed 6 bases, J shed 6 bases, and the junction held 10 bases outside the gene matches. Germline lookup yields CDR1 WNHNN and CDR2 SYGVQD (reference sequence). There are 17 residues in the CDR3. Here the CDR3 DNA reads TGCGCCAGCAGCGACCGGACTAGCGGGGGGGCCGGGGATACGCAGTATTTT. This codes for CASSDRTSGGAGDTQYF.

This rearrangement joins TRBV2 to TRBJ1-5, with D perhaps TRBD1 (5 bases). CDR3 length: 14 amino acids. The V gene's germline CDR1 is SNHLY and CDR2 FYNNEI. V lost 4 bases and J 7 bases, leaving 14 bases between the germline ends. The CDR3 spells CASSGEGAWQPQHF. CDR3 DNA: TGTGCCAGCAGTGGGGAAGGGGCCTGGCAGCCCCAGCATTTT.

CDR3: CASSQEAGYTF. CDR3 bases: TGTGCCAGCAGCCAAGAAGCCGGCTACACCTTC. The chain recombines TRBV3-1 (or the pseudogene TRBV3-2) with TRBJ1-2; no definite D call. Germline V lookup: CDR1 LGHDT, CDR2 YNNKEL (reference sequence). V lost 0 bases and J 8 bases, leaving 4 bases between the germline ends. This CDR3 region has 11 residues.

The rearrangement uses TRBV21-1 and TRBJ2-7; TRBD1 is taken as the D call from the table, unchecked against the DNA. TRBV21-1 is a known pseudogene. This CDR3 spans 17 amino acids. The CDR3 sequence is CASSKVKTDRGQYEQYF. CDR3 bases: TGTGCCAGCAGCAAAGTGAAGACGGACAGGGGGCAGTACGAGCAGTACTTC.

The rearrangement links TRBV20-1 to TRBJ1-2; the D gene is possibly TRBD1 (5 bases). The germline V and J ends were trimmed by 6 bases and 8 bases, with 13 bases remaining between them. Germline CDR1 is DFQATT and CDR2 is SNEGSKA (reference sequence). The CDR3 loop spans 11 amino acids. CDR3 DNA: TGCAGTGCCCCGCGGGGGTCGGGCTACACCTTC. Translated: CSAPRGSGYTF.

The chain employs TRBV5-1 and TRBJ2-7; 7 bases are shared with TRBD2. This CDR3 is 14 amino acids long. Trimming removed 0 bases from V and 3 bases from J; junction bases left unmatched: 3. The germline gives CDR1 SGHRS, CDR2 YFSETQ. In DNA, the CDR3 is TGCGCCAGCAGCTTGGGACTAGCCATCTACGAGCAGTACTTC. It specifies CASSLGLAIYEQYF.

The CDR3 region has the DNA TGTGCCACCAGCAGCCTCGGGGGGGGTGAAGGAAGCAATCAGCCCCAGCATTTT. Amino acid sequence: CATSSLGGGEGSNQPQHF. J is TRBJ1-5 and V is TRBV15; D perhaps matches TRBD1 (5 bases). V was pared by 3 bases and J by 1 base, with 19 bases between. Germline CDR1 is LNHNV and CDR2 is YYDKDF (reference sequence). The CDR3 runs 18 residues.

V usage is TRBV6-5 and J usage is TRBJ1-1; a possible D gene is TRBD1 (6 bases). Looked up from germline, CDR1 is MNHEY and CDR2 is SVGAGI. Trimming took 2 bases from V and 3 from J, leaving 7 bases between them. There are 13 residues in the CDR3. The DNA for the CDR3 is TGTGCCAGCAGTTACAAGGGGGACACTGAAGCTTTCTTT. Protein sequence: CASSYKGDTEAFF.

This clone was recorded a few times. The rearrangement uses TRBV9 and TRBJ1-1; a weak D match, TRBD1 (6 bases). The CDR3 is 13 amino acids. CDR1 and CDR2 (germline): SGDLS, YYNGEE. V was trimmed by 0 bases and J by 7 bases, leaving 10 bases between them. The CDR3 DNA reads TGTGCCAGCAGCGTAGCGACAGGAGGTGAAGCTTTCTTT. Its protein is CASSVATGGEAFF. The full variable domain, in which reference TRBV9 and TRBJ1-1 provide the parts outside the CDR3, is DSGVTQTPKHLITATGQRVTLRCSPRSGDLSVYWYQQSLDQGLQFLIQYYNGEERAKGNILERFSAQQFPDLHSELNLSSLELGDSALYFCASSVATGGEAFFGQGTRLTVV.

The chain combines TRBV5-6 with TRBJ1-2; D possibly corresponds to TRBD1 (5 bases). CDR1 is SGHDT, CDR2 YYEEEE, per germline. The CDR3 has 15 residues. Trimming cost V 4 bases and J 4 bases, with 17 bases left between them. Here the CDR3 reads CASSRQGGNVYGYTF. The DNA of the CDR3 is TGTGCCAGCAGCCGTCAGGGCGGGAACGTCTATGGCTACACCTTC.

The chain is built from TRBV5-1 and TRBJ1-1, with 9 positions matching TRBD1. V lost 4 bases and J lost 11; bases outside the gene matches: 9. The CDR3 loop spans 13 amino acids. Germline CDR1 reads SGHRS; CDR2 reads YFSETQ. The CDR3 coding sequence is TGCGCCAGCAGCGGCAACAGGGGGCGCGTCGCTTTCTTT. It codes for CASSGNRGRVAFF.

CDR3 in amino acids: CASSSPGVPNYGYTF. CDR3 sequence (DNA): TGTGCCAGCAGTTCCCCGGGGGTCCCTAACTATGGCTACACCTTC. The J gene is TRBJ1-2, the V gene TRBV28, with D tentatively TRBD1 (5 bases). CDR1 MDHEN and CDR2 SYDVKM come from the germline V gene. The CDR3 is 15 residues long. V was clipped by 4 bases and J by 0 bases, with 12 bases between them.

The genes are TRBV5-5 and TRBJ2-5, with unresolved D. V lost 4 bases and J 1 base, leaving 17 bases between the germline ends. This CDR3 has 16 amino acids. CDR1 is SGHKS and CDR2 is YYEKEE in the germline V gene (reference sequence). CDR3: CASSLTFSLFQETQYF. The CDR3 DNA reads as TGTGCCAGCAGCCTGACTTTTTCCCTATTCCAAGAGACCCAGTACTTC. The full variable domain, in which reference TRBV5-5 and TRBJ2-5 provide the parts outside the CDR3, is DAGVTQSPTHLIKTRGQQVTLRCSPISGHKSVSWYQQVLGQGPQFIFQYYEKEERGRGNFPDRFSARQFPNYSSELNVNALLLGDSALYLCASSLTFSLFQETQYFGPGTRLLVL.

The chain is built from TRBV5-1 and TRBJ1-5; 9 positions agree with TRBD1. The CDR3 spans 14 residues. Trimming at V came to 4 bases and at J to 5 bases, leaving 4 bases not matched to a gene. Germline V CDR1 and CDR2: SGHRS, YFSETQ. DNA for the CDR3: TGCGCCAGCAGCCGACAGGGGGGTGATCAGCCCCAGCATTTT. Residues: CASSRQGGDQPQHF.

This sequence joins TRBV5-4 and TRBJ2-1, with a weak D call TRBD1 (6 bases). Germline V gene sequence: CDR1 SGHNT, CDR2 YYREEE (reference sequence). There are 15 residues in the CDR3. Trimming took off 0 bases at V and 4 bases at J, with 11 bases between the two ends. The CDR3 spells CASSLGRGPYNEQFF. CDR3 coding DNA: TGTGCCAGCAGCTTGGGCAGGGGACCGTACAATGAGCAGTTCTTC.

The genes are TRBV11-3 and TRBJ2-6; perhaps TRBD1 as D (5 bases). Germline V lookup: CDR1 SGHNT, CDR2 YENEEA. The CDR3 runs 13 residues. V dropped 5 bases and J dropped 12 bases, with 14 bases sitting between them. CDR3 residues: CASSPVGAGVLTF. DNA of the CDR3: TGTGCCAGCAGCCCCGTAGGGGCCGGCGTCCTGACTTTC.

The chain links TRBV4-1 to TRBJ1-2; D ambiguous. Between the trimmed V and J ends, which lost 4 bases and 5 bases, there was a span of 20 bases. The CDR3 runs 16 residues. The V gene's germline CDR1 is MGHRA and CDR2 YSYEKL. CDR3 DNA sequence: TGCGCCAGCAGCCGCAACCTAGGAGAGCCCGCTTATGGCTACACCTTC. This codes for CASSRNLGEPAYGYTF.